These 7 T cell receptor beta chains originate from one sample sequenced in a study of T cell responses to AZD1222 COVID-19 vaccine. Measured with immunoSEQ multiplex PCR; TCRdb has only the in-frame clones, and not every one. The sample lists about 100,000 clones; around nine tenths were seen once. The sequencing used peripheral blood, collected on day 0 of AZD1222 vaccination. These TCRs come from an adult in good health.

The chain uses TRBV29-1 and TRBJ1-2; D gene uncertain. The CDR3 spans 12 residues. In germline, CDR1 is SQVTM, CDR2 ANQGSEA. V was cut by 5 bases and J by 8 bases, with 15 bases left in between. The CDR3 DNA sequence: TGCAGCGTTTCTGTCTCGGAAGCAGGCTACACCTTC. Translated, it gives CSVSVSEAGYTF.

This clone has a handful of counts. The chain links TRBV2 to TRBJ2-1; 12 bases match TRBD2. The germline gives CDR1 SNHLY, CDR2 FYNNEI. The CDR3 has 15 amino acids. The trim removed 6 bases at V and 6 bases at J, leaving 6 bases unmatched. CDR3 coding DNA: TGTGCCAGCAGGGAGACTAGCGGGAGCTCCAATGAGCAGTTCTTC. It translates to CASRETSGSSNEQFF.

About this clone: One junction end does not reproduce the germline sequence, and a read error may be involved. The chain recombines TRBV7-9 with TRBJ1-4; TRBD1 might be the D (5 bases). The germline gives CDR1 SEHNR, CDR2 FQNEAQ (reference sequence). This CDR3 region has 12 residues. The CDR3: CASSPTSAGTVF. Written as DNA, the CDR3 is TGTGCCAGCAGCCCCACGTCGGCCGGGACGGTTTTT.

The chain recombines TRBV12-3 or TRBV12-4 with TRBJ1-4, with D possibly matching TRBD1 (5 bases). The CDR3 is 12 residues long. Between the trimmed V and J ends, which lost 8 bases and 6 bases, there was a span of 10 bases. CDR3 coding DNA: TGTGCCAGCCGGGGCCTGGATGAAAAACTGTTTTTT. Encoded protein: CASRGLDEKLFF.

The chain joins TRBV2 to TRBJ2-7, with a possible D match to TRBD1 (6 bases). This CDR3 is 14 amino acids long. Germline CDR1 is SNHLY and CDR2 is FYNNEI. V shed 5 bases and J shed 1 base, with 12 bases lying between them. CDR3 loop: CASSLDSSSYEQYF. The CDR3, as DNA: TGTGCCAGCAGTCTGGACAGTTCATCCTACGAGCAGTACTTC.

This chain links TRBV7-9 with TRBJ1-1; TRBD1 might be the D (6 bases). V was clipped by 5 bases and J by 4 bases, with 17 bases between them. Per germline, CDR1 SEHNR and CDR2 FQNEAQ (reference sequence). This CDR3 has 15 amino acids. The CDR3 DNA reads TGTGCCAGCAGCATATACAGGGAGGGATTCACTGAAGCTTTCTTT. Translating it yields CASSIYREGFTEAFF.

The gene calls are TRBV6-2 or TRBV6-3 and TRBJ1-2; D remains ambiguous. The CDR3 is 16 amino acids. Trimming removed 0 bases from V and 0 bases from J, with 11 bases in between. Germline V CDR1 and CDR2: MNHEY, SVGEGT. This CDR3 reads CASSYSVTAANYGYTF. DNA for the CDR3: TGTGCCAGCAGTTACTCAGTAACAGCAGCTAACTATGGCTACACCTTC.